This TCR beta chain was identified in a study of human T cells and chemical hapten exposure. Time point indicated: pre-sensitization, week 0. As for treatment: therapeutic diphenylcyclopropenone sensitization with weekly scalp DPC. Using its own MiXCR run on the RACE reads, TCRdb lists one record per CDR3 protein. The table lists around 350,000 distinct CDR3 sequences, around 5.5% of them singletons. Germline CDR1 is ENHRY and CDR2 is SYGVKD. The ends lost 2 bases at V and 2 bases at J; junction bases unmatched: 8. This CDR3 has 17 residues. Sequencing used whole blood, obtained in connection with sensitization to the hapten diphenylcyclopropenone (DPC). The chain carries TRBV10-3 and TRBJ2-2; 7 bases align to TRBD1. The clonotype was recovered from a woman between 18 and 30 years old with alopecia areata. Some clones in this sample may be carry-over from other donors' samples. The CDR3 bases are TGTGCCATCAGTGAGACCCGACAGGGAATTAACACCGGGGAGCTGTTTTTT. Protein: CAISETRQGINTGELFF.